What follows are 7 T cell receptor beta chains derived from one specimen sequenced in a study of shared clonotypes between healthy human individuals. TCRdb keeps only in-frame clones here, not all; method: immunoSEQ multiplex PCR. There are 2,500,000 or so clones in the sample; about nine tenths occur only once, and 0.37% lies in the top ten. The sequenced sample was naive CD4+ T cells from PBMCs. Indicated subset: CD45RA+ positively selected. The receptors were sampled from a man younger than 35 in good health. Some clones in this sample may be carry-over from other donors' samples.

With respect to this clone: A read error may produce the germline difference seen at one junction end. The chain joins TRBV5-4 to TRBJ2-1, with 7 nucleotides matching TRBD1. Germline V CDR1 and CDR2: SGHNT, YYREEE (reference sequence). This CDR3 spans 14 amino acids. The DNA of the CDR3 is TGTGCCAGCAGCTTTGCCGAAGCCGGGACAGAGCGGTTCTTC. This sequence encodes CASSFAEAGTERFF.

V is TRBV2 and J is TRBJ1-1; 8 nucleotides align to TRBD1. The germline V gene encodes CDR1 SNHLY and CDR2 FYNNEI. J was trimmed by 1 base and V by 9 bases; bases with no gene match: 4. CDR3 length: 13 amino acids. In DNA form, the CDR3 reads TGTGCCAGAGGACAGGGTAGGAACACTGAAGCTTTCTTT. The encoded protein is CARGQGRNTEAFF.

This sequence joins TRBV4-3 and TRBJ2-3; TRBD2 matches 9 bases. CDR3 length: 17 residues. V was pared by 0 bases and J by 3 bases, with 7 bases of the junction left unmatched. From germline, CDR1 is LGHNA and CDR2 YSLEER. CDR3 loop: CASSQDTGGRGTDTQYF. DNA for the CDR3: TGCGCCAGCAGCCAAGATACGGGCGGGAGGGGTACAGATACGCAGTATTTT.

The chain carries TRBV2 and TRBJ2-1; 9 bases agree with TRBD2. Germline V gene sequence: CDR1 SNHLY, CDR2 FYNNEI. Trimming removed 7 bases from V and 4 bases from J; junction bases left unmatched: 2. This CDR3 has 13 residues. Here the CDR3 reads CASTAGGYNEQFF. In nucleotides, the CDR3 is TGTGCCAGCACAGCGGGAGGTTACAATGAGCAGTTCTTC. Together with reference TRBV2 and TRBJ2-1, the CDR3 gives the full variable domain: EPEVTQTPSHQVTQMGQEVILRCVPISNHLYFYWYRQILGQKVEFLVSFYNNEISEKSEIFDDQFSVERPDGSNFTLKIRSTKLEDSAMYFCASTAGGYNEQFFGPGTRLTVL.

J is TRBJ2-7 and V is TRBV7-2; TRBD2 matches 7 bases. Germline assignment: CDR1 SGHTA and CDR2 FQGNSA. The CDR3 sequence is 15 residues long. The V and J ends lost 2 bases and 7 bases, in that order; junction bases with no gene match: 11. CDR3 DNA: TGTGCCAGCAGCTTACTAGGGAGGGCCCTCGGGGAGCAGTACTTC. Residues: CASSLLGRALGEQYF.

The chain couples TRBV21-1 to TRBJ2-5; TRBD1 is taken as the D call from the table, unchecked against the DNA. TRBV21-1 is listed as a pseudogene. This CDR3 has 17 residues. The CDR3 DNA reads TGTGCCAGCAGCAATAGGGGACAGGGGGCTTTTCTGGAGACCCAGTACTTC. Encoded protein: CASSNRGQGAFLETQYF.

The chain joins TRBV27 to TRBJ1-5; 8 nucleotides align to TRBD1. Per the germline V gene, CDR1 is MNHEY and CDR2 is SMNVEV (reference sequence). There are 16 residues in the CDR3. V trimming: 5 bases; J trimming: 3 bases; junction bases outside the gene matches: 9. The CDR3 spells CASSPSRGPLNQPQHF. CDR3 DNA: TGTGCCAGCAGTCCATCCAGGGGGCCCCTCAATCAGCCCCAGCATTTT.